The sequence of this T cell receptor (beta chain) was determined in a study of T cell responses to AZD1222 COVID-19 vaccine. Study-wide results and limits: A reported finding is that nearly half of spike-specific TCRs target unmutated variant regions. No day 14 peak samples; only post-peak repertoires were characterized.

A word on this clone: Its matching antigen is unknown.

The V gene lost 3 bases and the J gene lost 5 bases, with 6 bases spanning the gap. Germline V gene lookup returns CDR1 MNHEY and CDR2 SVGAGI. This CDR3 region has 12 residues. Generated by immunoSEQ multiplex PCR, the TCRdb table keeps only in-frame clones and is missing some. The sample includes roughly 150,000 clones, roughly 92% seen only once; the top ten take about 1.6%. The genes are TRBV6-5 and TRBJ2-3; D not certain. This clonotype originated in an adult in good health. Sequenced here: peripheral blood, sampled on day 0 of AZD1222 vaccination. This CDR3 reads CASSYGEDTQYF. In nucleotides, the CDR3 is TGTGCCAGCAGTTATGGGGAAGATACGCAGTATTTT.